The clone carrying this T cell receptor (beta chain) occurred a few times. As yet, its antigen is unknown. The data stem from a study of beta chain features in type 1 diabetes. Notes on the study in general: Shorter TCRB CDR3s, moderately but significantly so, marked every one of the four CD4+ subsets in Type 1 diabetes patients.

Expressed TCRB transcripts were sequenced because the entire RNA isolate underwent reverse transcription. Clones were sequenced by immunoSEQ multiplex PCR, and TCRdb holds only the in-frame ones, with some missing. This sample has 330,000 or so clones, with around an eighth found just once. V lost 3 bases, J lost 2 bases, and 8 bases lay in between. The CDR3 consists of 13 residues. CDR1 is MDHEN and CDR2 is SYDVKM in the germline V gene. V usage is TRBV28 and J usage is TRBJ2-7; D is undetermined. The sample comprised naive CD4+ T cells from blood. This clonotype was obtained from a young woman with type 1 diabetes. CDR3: CASSFHRAYEQYF. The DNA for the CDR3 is TGTGCCAGCAGTTTCCACAGAGCCTACGAGCAGTACTTC.